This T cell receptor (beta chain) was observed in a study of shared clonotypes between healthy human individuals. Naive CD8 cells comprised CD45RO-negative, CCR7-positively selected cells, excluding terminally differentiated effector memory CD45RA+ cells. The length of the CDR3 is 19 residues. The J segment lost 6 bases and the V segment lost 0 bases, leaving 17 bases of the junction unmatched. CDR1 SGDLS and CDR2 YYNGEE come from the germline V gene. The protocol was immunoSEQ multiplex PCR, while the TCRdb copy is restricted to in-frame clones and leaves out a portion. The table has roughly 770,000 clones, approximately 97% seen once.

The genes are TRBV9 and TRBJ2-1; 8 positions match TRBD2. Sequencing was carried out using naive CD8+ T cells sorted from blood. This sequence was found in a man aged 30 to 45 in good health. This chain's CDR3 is CASSVGPQVVAGPSNEQFF. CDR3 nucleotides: TGTGCCAGCAGCGTAGGGCCCCAGGTGGTAGCGGGGCCATCCAATGAGCAGTTCTTC.